The rows below give T cell receptor beta chains drawn from one sample of a study of blood T cell repertoires in COVID-19. Assay: immunoSEQ multiplex PCR; the TCRdb copy retains only in-frame clones and omits some. The table records a few hundred thousand clones, around nine tenths of them present only once. The sample consisted of peripheral blood. The receptors come from a middle-aged man who had recovered from COVID-19. CDR3s include the opening cysteine and the closing phenylalanine or tryptophan. The D gene is left open where the match is weak. Clone size is shown for a subset of rows, as once, few, many or a class of expanded clone.

cdr3_aa,cdr3_nt,clone_size,d_call,cdr3_length,j_call,v_call
CASSYSGGMVGELFF,TGTGCCAGCAGTTACTCCGGGGGAATGGTCGGGGAGCTGTTTTTT,once,NA,15,TRBJ2-2,TRBV6-6
CASSIKQGSGYTF,TGTGCCAGTAGTATAAAACAGGGAAGTGGCTACACCTTC,NA,NA,13,TRBJ1-2,TRBV19
CASSLGGGPQETQYF,TGTGCCAGCAGCCTAGGCGGGGGGCCCCAAGAGACCCAGTACTTC,NA,TRBD2,15,TRBJ2-5,TRBV6-5
CASSLPSTEGSYNEQFF,TGCGCCAGCAGCTTGCCCTCTACAGAGGGCTCCTACAATGAGCAGTTCTTC,NA,NA,17,TRBJ2-1,TRBV5-1
CASSGSGGSLTYNEQFF,TGTGCCAGCAGCGGAAGTGGCGGGAGTCTCACCTACAATGAGCAGTTCTTC,NA,TRBD2,17,TRBJ2-1,TRBV9
CASSLLGSGGNEQFF,TGCGCCAGCAGCTTGTTAGGGTCAGGGGGCAATGAGCAGTTCTTC,NA,TRBD1,15,TRBJ2-1,TRBV5-1
CASSLNRDYEQYF,TGTGCCAGCAGTTTAAACAGGGACTACGAGCAGTACTTC,NA,NA,13,TRBJ2-7,TRBV12-3/TRBV12-4
CASSVSGGPETQYF,TGTGCCAGCAGCGTTTCGGGGGGGCCTGAGACCCAGTACTTC,NA,TRBD2,14,TRBJ2-5,TRBV9
CASKGVRNTIYF,TGTGCCAGCAAAGGGGTTAGAAACACCATATATTTT,NA,NA,12,TRBJ1-3,TRBV28
CASSQDRTARPLHF,TGTGCCAGCAGCCAAGATCGGACAGCCCGTCCCCTCCACTTT,NA,NA,14,TRBJ1-6,TRBV4-2
CASSYSGGFYEQYF,TGTGCCAGCAGTTATAGCGGGGGTTTCTACGAGCAGTACTTC,once,TRBD2,14,TRBJ2-7,TRBV27
CATSRDTGGQGAGEQYF,TGTGCCACCAGCAGAGATACGGGGGGCCAGGGGGCGGGCGAGCAGTACTTC,few,NA,17,TRBJ2-7,TRBV15
CASSRGQANTEAFF,TGTGCCAGCAGTAGGGGACAGGCGAACACTGAAGCTTTCTTT,NA,TRBD1,14,TRBJ1-1,TRBV7-3
CASRDGRGRPGNTQYF,TGTGCCAGCAGGGATGGGCGGGGCCGGCCCGGCAATACGCAGTATTTT,NA,NA,16,TRBJ2-3,TRBV27
CASSLTSGGGNEQFF,TGTGCCAGCAGCTTAACTAGCGGGGGTGGGAATGAGCAGTTCTTC,NA,TRBD2,15,TRBJ2-1,TRBV7-2
CASSRIGTRANEQFF,TGTGCCAGCAGCCGTATCGGGACTCGAGCCAATGAGCAGTTCTTC,once,NA,15,TRBJ2-1,TRBV7-9
CASSTFQGQNTDTQYF,TGTGCCAGCAGCACATTCCAAGGACAAAACACAGATACGCAGTATTTT,NA,NA,16,TRBJ2-3,TRBV3-1/TRBV3-2
CASSTEGGGTDTQYF,TGCGCCAGCTCCACTGAGGGGGGGGGCACAGATACGCAGTATTTT,NA,NA,15,TRBJ2-3,TRBV4-3
CASSVGGWREDEQYF,TGTGCCAGCAGCGTAGGTGGATGGAGGGAAGACGAGCAGTACTTC,NA,NA,15,TRBJ2-7,TRBV9
CASSTRGLAGSTDTQYF,TGCGCCAGCAGCACACGGGGACTAGCGGGGAGCACAGATACGCAGTATTTT,NA,TRBD2,17,TRBJ2-3,TRBV4-1
CAARSSGSVGTGELFF,TGCGCCGCGAGGTCTAGCGGGAGTGTCGGCACCGGGGAGCTGTTTTTT,few,TRBD2,16,TRBJ2-2,TRBV5-1
CASSQWGQGRLEQYF,TGTGCCAGCAGCCAATGGGGACAGGGCCGCCTAGAGCAGTACTTC,NA,TRBD1,15,TRBJ2-7,TRBV14
CASSDVSGGRAEQFF,TGTGCCAGCAGTGATGTGAGCGGGGGTCGCGCTGAGCAGTTCTTC,NA,TRBD2,15,TRBJ2-1,TRBV6-1
CASSLRETAYEQYF,TGTGCCAGCAGCTTACGGGAGACGGCCTACGAGCAGTACTTC,NA,NA,14,TRBJ2-7,TRBV7-6
CAWAKAGGGGTQYF,TGTGCCTGGGCAAAAGCGGGGGGTGGAGGAACGCAGTATTTT,once,TRBD2,14,TRBJ2-3,TRBV30
CASSVELIRGSNTGELFF,TGTGCCAGCAGCGTAGAACTAATAAGAGGATCCAACACCGGGGAGCTGTTTTTT,NA,NA,18,TRBJ2-2,TRBV9
CASSLIARTGEQYF,TGCGCCAGCAGCTTGATAGCGAGAACGGGTGAGCAGTACTTC,NA,NA,14,TRBJ2-7,TRBV5-1
CASSLTGGIGANVLTF,TGCGCCAGCAGCCTCACAGGGGGCATTGGGGCCAACGTCCTGACTTTC,NA,TRBD1,16,TRBJ2-6,TRBV5-1